The clone carrying this T cell receptor beta chain has ten or more counts. Its target is unknown. The data originate from a study of CD8 T cells in ankylosing spondylitis. Quantitative 5'-RACE with molecular barcodes produced the TCR beta libraries. TCRdb called the 5' RACE reads again in MiXCR, with one record for every CDR3 protein. The sample yields a few hundred thousand distinct CDR3 sequences, 7% to 9% seen once. Germline CDR1 is DFQATT and CDR2 is SNEGSKA (reference sequence). V lost 0 bases to trimming and J lost 5 bases, with 13 bases between them. This CDR3 contains 14 residues. Study observations and caveats: Clones linked to the disease showed a CD8+ phenotype. They occurred at relatively low frequencies in peripheral blood. Ankylosing spondylitis blood appeared to be characterized by a TCR beta motif of under ten highly homologous variants. Significant enrichment of disease-linked clones was reported in matched ankylosing spondylitis synovial fluid.

The sample comprised blood, either unsorted or a sorted T cell fraction (not recorded which). The rearrangement links TRBV20-1 to TRBJ1-2; no reliable D call. The receptor was isolated from a male donor with ankylosing spondylitis. The CDR3 DNA reads TGCAGTGCTAGAGATCGGGCAGTTCGGTATGGCTACACCTTC. Amino acids: CSARDRAVRYGYTF.